This T cell receptor beta chain is drawn from a study of cytomegalovirus exposure and HLA in healthy donors. Findings and limits, study-wide: The authors enumerated roughly 180 TCR beta chains as linked to cytomegalovirus. Despite most TCR sequences being rare, some public TCRs occurred in many donors.

As concerns this clone: Antigen: not known.

Repertoires were generated with immunoSEQ multiplex PCR, while TCRdb's copy carries only in-frame clones and drops some. The sample yields about 130,000 clones, around 94% seen once. Separate from the approximately 600-subject first cohort was the 120-subject validation cohort, to which the donors belonged. The CDR3 length is 17 residues. Germline assignment: CDR1 MDHEN and CDR2 SYDVKM. With V trimmed by 4 bases and J by 5 bases, 14 bases remained unmatched. Sequenced material: PBMCs. The chain couples TRBV28 to TRBJ1-5; 7 bases fit TRBD1. The clonotype comes from a woman aged 18-29 years in good health and CMV-seronegative. CDR3 region: CASSSTWKGAEDQPQHF. The CDR3, as DNA: TGTGCCAGCAGTTCTACTTGGAAGGGGGCTGAGGATCAGCCCCAGCATTTT.